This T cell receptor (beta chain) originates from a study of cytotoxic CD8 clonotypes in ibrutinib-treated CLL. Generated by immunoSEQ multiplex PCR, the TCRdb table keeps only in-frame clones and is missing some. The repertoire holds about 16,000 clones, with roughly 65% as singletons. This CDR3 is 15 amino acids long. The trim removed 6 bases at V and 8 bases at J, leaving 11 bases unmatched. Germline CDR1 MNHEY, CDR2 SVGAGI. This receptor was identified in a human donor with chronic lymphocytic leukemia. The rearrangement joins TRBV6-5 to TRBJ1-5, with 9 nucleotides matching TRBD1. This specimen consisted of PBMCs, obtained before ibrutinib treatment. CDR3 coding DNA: TGTGCCAGCAGACGGGACAGGGCCGCCGGGGAGCCCCAGCATTTT. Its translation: CASRRDRAAGEPQHF.